One sample yielded the 27 T cell receptor beta chains listed below, sequenced in a study of shared T cell receptors in the human thymus. Profiled with immunoSEQ multiplex PCR; TCRdb holds only in-frame clones, not every one. The sample yields about 380,000 clones, 95% seen once. Sequencing was done on a sample of thymocytes. The origin of the receptors is a human donor.

The rearrangement uses TRBV27 and TRBJ2-5, with 9 bases aligning to TRBD2. The germline V gene encodes CDR1 MNHEY and CDR2 SMNVEV (reference sequence). CDR3 length equals 18 residues. V lost 6 bases and J lost 2; bases outside the gene matches: 16. The CDR3 sequence is CASRPPPAGGPSQETQYF. The CDR3 DNA is TGTGCCAGCAGACCCCCCCCAGCGGGAGGTCCCAGTCAAGAGACCCAGTACTTC.

V and J are TRBV7-8 and TRBJ2-6; D is undetermined. Per germline, CDR1 SGHVS and CDR2 FQNEAQ. This CDR3 contains 14 residues. Trimming took 5 bases from V and 4 from J, leaving 9 bases between them. This chain's CDR3 is CASSPPAGANVLTF. CDR3 DNA sequence: TGTGCCAGCAGCCCACCGGCCGGGGCCAACGTCCTGACTTTC. The entire variable domain, with the rest obtained from reference TRBV7-8 and TRBJ2-6, is as follows: GAGVSQSPRYKVAKRGQDVALRCDPISGHVSLFWYQQALGQGPEFLTYFQNEAQLDKSGLPSDRFFAERPEGSVSTLKIQRTQQEDSAVYLCASSPPAGANVLTFGAGSRLTVL.

CDR3 protein: CASSHGSGTEAFF. In DNA form, the CDR3 reads TGCGCCAGCAGCCACGGGTCGGGCACTGAAGCTTTCTTT. The chain uses TRBV4-3 and TRBJ1-1, with D unresolved. There are 13 residues in the CDR3. Looked up from germline, CDR1 is LGHNA and CDR2 is YSLEER. Trimming removed 3 bases from V and 4 bases from J, with 9 bases in between.

The chain employs TRBV6-1 and TRBJ2-1; D uncertain. V was clipped by 6 bases and J by 1 base, with 7 bases between them. CDR1 is MNHNS, CDR2 SASEGT, per germline. The CDR3 is made up of 13 amino acids. The CDR3 coding sequence is TGTGCCAGCAGGGATCCATCCTACAATGAGCAGTTCTTC. Translated: CASRDPSYNEQFF.

The chain employs TRBV7-9 and TRBJ2-2; 7 bases are a match to TRBD2. CDR3 length equals 14 residues. Trimming removed 2 bases from V and 4 bases from J; junction bases left unmatched: 1. The germline gives CDR1 SEHNR, CDR2 FQNEAQ (reference sequence). The CDR3 loop is CASSLTGGTGELFF. CDR3 DNA: TGTGCCAGCAGCTTAACGGGGGGCACCGGGGAGCTGTTTTTT.

The rearrangement uses TRBV15 and TRBJ2-3; TRBD2 matches at 14 bases. Germline CDR1 and CDR2: LNHNV and YYDKDF (reference sequence). The CDR3 runs to 16 residues. V dropped 5 bases and J dropped 5; count of bases not matched to a gene: 6. CDR3 residues: CATSRKTSGREDTQYF. CDR3 nucleotides: TGTGCCACCAGCCGGAAGACTAGCGGGAGGGAAGATACGCAGTATTTT.

J is TRBJ2-7 and V is TRBV11-2; 9 nucleotides align to TRBD2. This CDR3 is built from 15 residues. The V gene end was trimmed by 4 bases and the J gene end by 0 bases; junction bases not matched to a gene: 4. Germline lookup yields CDR1 SGHAT and CDR2 FQNNGV. For the CDR3, the DNA is TGTGCCAGCAGCTCCCCGACTAGCGGCTCCTACGAGCAGTACTTC. It encodes CASSSPTSGSYEQYF.

V gene TRBV27 combines with J gene TRBJ1-1; D may be TRBD1 (6 bases). Trimming removed 6 bases at V and 2 bases at J, with 19 bases between. CDR1 and CDR2 from the germline V gene are MNHEY and SMNVEV (reference sequence). The CDR3 extends over 16 amino acids. The CDR3 nucleotides are TGTGCCAGCAGGTCAACAGGGAAGAAGGGCAACACTGAAGCTTTCTTT. It translates to CASRSTGKKGNTEAFF.

The rearrangement joins TRBV5-1 to TRBJ2-2; either TRBD1 or TRBD2 may fit D (9 bases each). Germline-derived CDR1 and CDR2 are SGHRS and YFSETQ. This CDR3 contains 24 residues. V dropped 0 bases and J dropped 3 bases, with 36 bases sitting between them. CDR3 in amino acids: CASSLERTGASTSGFTAHTGELFF. CDR3 coding DNA: TGCGCCAGCAGCTTGGAGAGGACAGGGGCCTCCACTAGCGGGTTCACGGCCCACACCGGGGAGCTGTTTTTT.

V and J are TRBV14 and TRBJ2-1; 7 bases align to TRBD2. Germline-derived CDR1 and CDR2 are SGHDN and FVKESK. V was pared by 4 bases and J by 3 bases, with 9 bases of the junction left unmatched. CDR3 length: 16 amino acids. CDR3 DNA: TGTGCCAGCAGCCTCATCCGGGACTACCACTACAATGAGCAGTTCTTC. Translating gives CASSLIRDYHYNEQFF.

V and J are TRBV6-7 and TRBJ2-7; 15 bases are a match to TRBD2. TRBV6-7 is marked as an open reading frame, function uncertain. V was pared by 2 bases and J by 2 bases, with 13 bases of the junction left unmatched. The CDR3 consists of 20 residues. CDR3 sequence reads: CASSYPGGGLAGGPAYEQYF. The CDR3 bases are TGTGCCAGCAGTTACCCCGGGGGAGGACTAGCGGGAGGGCCCGCCTACGAGCAGTACTTC.

The V and J genes are TRBV5-1 and TRBJ2-5; 8 nucleotides align to TRBD1. Germline-derived CDR1 and CDR2 are SGHRS and YFSETQ. Trimming cost V 5 bases and J 2 bases; bases outside gene matches: 8. This CDR3 comprises 15 residues. The CDR3 reads CASSGGQGRQETQYF. DNA of the CDR3: TGCGCCAGCAGTGGTGGACAGGGTAGGCAAGAGACCCAGTACTTC.

The chain has TRBV5-5 and TRBJ2-7; D possibly corresponds to TRBD1 (6 bases). Germline CDR1 is SGHKS and CDR2 is YYEKEE (reference sequence). The germline V and J ends were trimmed by 4 bases and 4 bases, with 18 bases remaining between them. This CDR3 is built from 15 residues. For the CDR3, the DNA is TGTGCCAGCAGCCCCGTACAGGGAGCCTCTTACGAGCAGTACTTC. Protein: CASSPVQGASYEQYF.

The chain carries TRBV27 and TRBJ2-7; TRBD2 agrees at 12 bases. The germline V gene encodes CDR1 MNHEY and CDR2 SMNVEV (reference sequence). This CDR3 has 19 amino acids. The V and J ends lost 6 bases and 1 base, in that order; junction bases with no gene match: 16. This CDR3 reads CASRQDKLTGTSGSYEQYF. The CDR3 DNA sequence: TGTGCCAGCAGGCAAGACAAGCTCACCGGGACTAGCGGGTCCTACGAGCAGTACTTC.

The chain links TRBV28 to TRBJ2-7; 9 nucleotides agree with TRBD1. CDR3 length equals 18 residues. Germline lookup yields CDR1 MDHEN and CDR2 SYDVKM. With V trimmed by 3 bases and J by 4 bases, 16 bases remained unmatched. CDR3: CASSFRTTGGDTSYEQYF. CDR3 DNA: TGTGCCAGCAGTTTTAGGACGACAGGGGGTGACACCTCTTACGAGCAGTACTTC.

The rearrangement joins TRBV2 to TRBJ2-7; D gene uncertain. The CDR3 is made up of 16 amino acids. Germline values: CDR1 SNHLY, CDR2 FYNNEI. Between the trimmed V and J ends, which lost 2 bases and 2 bases, there was a span of 16 bases. This CDR3 is CASSEKVTLIPYEQYF. CDR3 sequence (DNA): TGTGCCAGCAGTGAAAAGGTGACACTCATACCCTACGAGCAGTACTTC. The variable domain in full, with the rest retrieved from reference TRBV2 and TRBJ2-7, is EPEVTQTPSHQVTQMGQEVILRCVPISNHLYFYWYRQILGQKVEFLVSFYNNEISEKSEIFDDQFSVERPDGSNFTLKIRSTKLEDSAMYFCASSEKVTLIPYEQYFGPGTRLTVT.

The chain combines TRBV13 with TRBJ2-7; TRBD2 matches at 12 bases. Germline values: CDR1 PRHDT, CDR2 FYEKMQ (reference sequence). V was clipped by 2 bases and J by 2 bases; unmatched bases: 1. The CDR3 sequence is 15 residues long. CDR3 in DNA: TGTGCCAGCAGCTTACTAGCGGGAGGGCCCTACGAGCAGTACTTC. This sequence encodes CASSLLAGGPYEQYF.

The chain links TRBV15 to TRBJ1-1; D not resolved. The CDR3 has 15 amino acids. V lost 0 bases and J lost 5, with 13 bases in between. The germline V gene has CDR1 LNHNV and CDR2 YYDKDF (reference sequence). CDR3 coding DNA: TGTGCCACCAGCAGAGATCGAGGAGGGCGGACTGAAGCTTTCTTT. Protein product: CATSRDRGGRTEAFF.

J is TRBJ1-3 and V is TRBV28, with TRBD1 identical over 10 bases. The CDR3 consists of 16 residues. Germline CDR1 MDHEN, CDR2 SYDVKM. V trimming: 4 bases; J trimming: 4 bases; junction bases outside the gene matches: 7. The CDR3 DNA is TGTGCCAGCAGTTCGGGACAGGGGAGCATAGGAAACACCATATATTTT. This encodes CASSSGQGSIGNTIYF.

V is TRBV5-4 and J is TRBJ2-3; TRBD1 is a possible D gene (6 bases). Trimming cost V 0 bases and J 0 bases, with 20 bases left between them. Germline V gives CDR1 SGHNT, CDR2 YYREEE (reference sequence). The CDR3 runs to 19 residues. As DNA, the CDR3 is TGTGCCAGCAGCTTGGAGGCAGGGGCGGTAGCGTCTAGCACAGATACGCAGTATTTT. Protein sequence: CASSLEAGAVASSTDTQYF.

The chain is built from TRBV7-9 and TRBJ2-1; TRBD1 aligns across 9 bases. Germline CDR1 reads SEHNR; CDR2 reads FQNEAQ (reference sequence). V shed 6 bases, J shed 4 bases, and the junction held 7 bases outside the gene matches. The length of the CDR3 is 15 residues. CDR3 coding DNA: TGTGCCAGCAGGATACAGGGGGCGACATACAATGAGCAGTTCTTC. Encoded protein: CASRIQGATYNEQFF.

The chain joins TRBV28 to TRBJ2-1, with 8 positions matching TRBD1. The CDR3 loop spans 21 amino acids. V lost 6 bases, J lost 5 bases, and 27 bases stayed unmatched. The germline V gene encodes CDR1 MDHEN and CDR2 SYDVKM. Here the CDR3 reads CASSPTPGTGMYAQGDNEQFF. CDR3 DNA: TGTGCCAGCAGCCCGACCCCCGGGACAGGTATGTACGCCCAAGGAGACAATGAGCAGTTCTTC.

The V and J genes are TRBV29-1 and TRBJ1-1; D is unclear. CDR3 length equals 11 residues. Germline V lookup: CDR1 SQVTM, CDR2 ANQGSEA. Trimming stripped 2 bases from V and 4 bases from J, with 5 bases between. As DNA, the CDR3 is TGCAGCGTTGAAATTCCCACTGAAGCTTTCTTT. Encoded protein: CSVEIPTEAFF. Full variable domain (missing parts from reference TRBV29-1 and TRBJ1-1): SAVISQKPSRDICQRGTSLTIQCQVDSQVTMMFWYRQQPGQSLTLIATANQGSEATYESGFVIDKFPISRPNLTFSTLTVSNMSPEDSSIYLCSVEIPTEAFFGQGTRLTVV.

The chain carries TRBV28 and TRBJ2-5; 7 nucleotides agree with TRBD1. The J call may not be correct, given that the DNA end is closer to TRBJ2-7. The CDR3 length is 14 residues. Germline CDR1 MDHEN, CDR2 SYDVKM. The CDR3 coding sequence is TGTGCCAGCAGTTACCCGGGACAGTTAGCCGAGCAGTACTTC. Translation gives CASSYPGQLAEQYF.

The chain employs TRBV11-2 and TRBJ2-5; D possibly corresponds to TRBD2 (5 bases). Trimming shortened V by 0 bases and J by 5 bases, and 7 bases separated the two germline ends. Germline assignment: CDR1 SGHAT and CDR2 FQNNGV. The CDR3 is made up of 13 amino acids. DNA for the CDR3: TGTGCCAGCAGCTTAGATCGAGGGGAGACCCAGTACTTC. It codes for CASSLDRGETQYF.

The chain employs TRBV4-2 and TRBJ2-5; D remains unclear. Germline CDR1 reads LGHNA; CDR2 reads YNFKEQ. Trimming removed 4 bases from V and 3 bases from J, with 18 bases in between. The CDR3 is 16 residues long. CDR3 residues: CASSPGMGSMEETQYF. The CDR3 nucleotides read TGTGCCAGCAGCCCAGGAATGGGTAGCATGGAAGAGACCCAGTACTTC.

The V gene is TRBV4-2, the J gene TRBJ1-2; 8 bases fit TRBD1. The V gene end was trimmed by 5 bases and the J gene end by 6 bases; junction bases not matched to a gene: 8. CDR1 LGHNA and CDR2 YNFKEQ come from the germline V gene. The CDR3 contains 14 residues. CDR3 amino acids: CASSSYQGANGYTF. CDR3 coding DNA: TGTGCCAGCAGCTCTTATCAGGGGGCTAATGGCTACACCTTC.